This passage covers 27 T cell receptor beta chains from one sample sequenced in a study of beta chain features in type 1 diabetes. Since all of the isolated RNA was reverse transcribed, expressed TCRB transcripts were what got sequenced. Profiling relied on immunoSEQ multiplex PCR, and the TCRdb table lists in-frame clones only, not all of them. This table has 860,000 or so clones, 17% appearing once. Material for sequencing was naive CD4+ T cells from blood. The receptors derive from a young woman in good health.

As regards this clone: This same CDR3 is encoded by further DNA sequences in the sample. J is TRBJ2-5 and V is TRBV18; D is unclear. The CDR3 contains 12 residues. Looked up from germline, CDR1 is KGHSH and CDR2 is LQKENI. V was clipped by 0 bases and J by 5 bases, with 4 bases between them. The CDR3 reads CASSPPGETQYF. The DNA for the CDR3 is TGTGCCAGCTCACCACCCGGGGAGACCCAGTACTTC.

This clone showed up just a few times. The chain carries TRBV20-1 and TRBJ2-1; D is possibly TRBD1 (7 bases). The CDR3 is 11 amino acids. CDR1 and CDR2 (germline): DFQATT, SNEGSKA (reference sequence). The V gene lost 2 bases and the J gene lost 15 bases, with 14 bases spanning the gap. The DNA for the CDR3 is TGCAGTGCTAGATCGGCCCAGGGGGGGTTCTTC. This translates into CSARSAQGGFF.

The chain has TRBV27 and TRBJ2-6; D is perhaps TRBD2 (5 bases). Germline CDR1 reads MNHEY; CDR2 reads SMNVEV (reference sequence). With 5 bases removed from V and 0 bases from J, the gap between germline ends came to 11 bases. The CDR3 is 16 amino acids. CDR3 loop: CASSGYGDSGANVLTF. The CDR3 DNA reads as TGTGCCAGCAGTGGATACGGGGACTCTGGGGCCAACGTCCTGACTTTC.

The chain employs TRBV18 and TRBJ1-1, with 7 bases lining up with TRBD1. Germline trimming cut 4 bases from V and 1 base from J; bases unmatched to any gene: 6. The CDR3 sequence is 15 residues long. Germline CDR1 is KGHSH and CDR2 is LQKENI. CDR3 amino acids: CASSRTGDKNTEAFF. The CDR3 nucleotides are TGTGCCAGCTCACGGACAGGCGACAAGAACACTGAAGCTTTCTTT.

This clone was detected a few times. V gene TRBV28 combines with J gene TRBJ2-4; D is unclear. The CDR3 runs to 14 residues. Germline CDR1 reads MDHEN; CDR2 reads SYDVKM. Trimming stripped 6 bases from V and 0 bases from J, with 9 bases between. CDR3 amino acids: CASREILAKNIQYF. The CDR3 DNA is TGTGCCAGCAGGGAGATTCTAGCCAAAAACATTCAGTACTTC.

There are many counts of this clone. The J gene is TRBJ1-1, the V gene TRBV7-9; D perhaps matches TRBD1 (6 bases). The germline gives CDR1 SEHNR, CDR2 FQNEAQ (reference sequence). Trimming took 3 bases from V and 7 from J, leaving 18 bases between them. The CDR3 length is 15 residues. CDR3 coding DNA: TGTGCCAGCAGCTTCCAGGGGCCCCAGCGGATTGAAGCTTTCTTT. This codes for CASSFQGPQRIEAFF.

V is TRBV5-4 and J is TRBJ2-1; D is undetermined. The CDR3 runs 16 residues. V gave up 0 bases and J gave up 0 bases, with 10 bases separating them. The germline CDR1 and CDR2 sequences are SGHNT and YYREEE (reference sequence). CDR3 DNA: TGTGCCAGCAGCTTGGAAGCGCGAAGCTCCTACAATGAGCAGTTCTTC. Residues: CASSLEARSSYNEQFF.

This chain joins TRBV7-2 and TRBJ1-2; 9 bases are a match to TRBD1. Germline V gene lookup returns CDR1 SGHTA and CDR2 FQGNSA. The CDR3 consists of 15 residues. The ends lost 5 bases at V and 2 bases at J; junction bases unmatched: 6. The CDR3 bases are TGTGCCAGCAGCGATACAGGGGGCGGAAACTATGGCTACACCTTC. Its protein product is CASSDTGGGNYGYTF.

The V gene is TRBV7-2, the J gene TRBJ2-1; possible D gene TRBD2, 5 bases. V shed 1 base and J shed 0 bases, with 13 bases lying between them. Germline assignment: CDR1 SGHTA and CDR2 FQGNSA. The length of the CDR3 is 17 residues. The CDR3 region has the DNA TGTGCCAGCAGCTTAGTAGCGATCCGGGGCTCCTACAATGAGCAGTTCTTC. Translated, it gives CASSLVAIRGSYNEQFF.

There are a few counts of this clone. This chain connects TRBV7-9 to TRBJ1-3, with no clear D. CDR3 size: 13 residues. Germline CDR1 is SEHNR and CDR2 is FQNEAQ (reference sequence). With 2 bases removed from V and 2 bases from J, the gap between germline ends came to 4 bases. The CDR3 DNA reads as TGTGCCAGCAGCTTACTTACTGGAAACACCATATATTTT. Translated, it gives CASSLLTGNTIYF.

The chain uses TRBV6-6 and TRBJ1-5; D call uncertain. The CDR3 runs to 14 residues. Germline CDR1 MNHNY, CDR2 SVGAGI (reference sequence). V was clipped by 5 bases and J by 2 bases, with 10 bases between them. The CDR3 reads CASSGSGGNQPQHF. The CDR3 coding sequence is TGTGCCAGCAGTGGGTCCGGGGGCAATCAGCCCCAGCATTTT.

This clone was detected only a few times. The sample has other DNA sequences that encode this CDR3 too. The V call is TRBV19, the J call TRBJ2-2, with D uncertain. V was pared by 5 bases and J by 2 bases, with 3 bases between. The CDR3 is 12 residues long. The germline gives CDR1 LNHDA, CDR2 SQIVND (reference sequence). For the CDR3, the DNA is TGTGCCAGTAGTTTAAACACCGGGGAGCTGTTTTTT. Residues: CASSLNTGELFF.

There are a few counts of this clone. The chain employs TRBV7-8 and TRBJ1-5; D ambiguous. CDR3 length equals 14 residues. Trimming pared 4 bases from V and 3 bases from J, leaving 10 bases between. Germline CDR1 SGHVS, CDR2 FQNEAQ. The CDR3 here is CASSYDLVNQPQHF. The CDR3 DNA sequence: TGTGCCAGCAGCTACGACTTGGTCAATCAGCCCCAGCATTTT.

V is TRBV7-9 and J is TRBJ1-1; D is undetermined. Germline assignment: CDR1 SEHNR and CDR2 FQNEAQ (reference sequence). The germline V and J ends were trimmed by 2 bases and 8 bases, with 3 bases remaining between them. CDR3 length: 10 residues. The CDR3 loop reads CASSLKEAFF. DNA of the CDR3: TGTGCCAGCAGCTTAAAGGAAGCTTTCTTT.

This chain links TRBV11-2 with TRBJ1-1; D is uncertain. Germline-derived CDR1 and CDR2 are SGHAT and FQNNGV. Trimming removed 5 bases at V and 8 bases at J, with 6 bases between. CDR3 length equals 10 residues. CDR3 loop: CASSMTEAFF. The CDR3 DNA reads TGTGCCAGCAGCATGACGGAAGCTTTCTTT.

The chain couples TRBV28 to TRBJ2-2; no definite D call. CDR3 length: 16 residues. Per germline, CDR1 MDHEN and CDR2 SYDVKM. Trimming shortened V by 5 bases and J by 4 bases, and 17 bases separated the two germline ends. CDR3 nucleotide sequence: TGTGCCAGCAGTCTCGAGGCAGTGGATCCCACCGGGGAGCTGTTTTTT. It encodes CASSLEAVDPTGELFF.

This clone was seen more than once but under ten times. The chain recombines TRBV28 with TRBJ2-7, with D unresolved. This CDR3 region has 13 residues. Trimming shortened V by 6 bases and J by 5 bases, and 14 bases separated the two germline ends. The germline CDR1 and CDR2 sequences are MDHEN and SYDVKM. CDR3 DNA sequence: TGTGCCAGCAGCCCTATTGACAAGGACGAGCAGTACTTC. This sequence encodes CASSPIDKDEQYF.

The genes are TRBV7-2 and TRBJ1-1; D call uncertain. V gave up 0 bases and J gave up 4 bases, with 3 bases separating them. In germline, CDR1 is SGHTA, CDR2 FQGNSA. This CDR3 contains 12 residues. CDR3 coding DNA: TGTGCCAGCAGCTTAGCGGCCACTGAAGCTTTCTTT. This translates into CASSLAATEAFF.

The chain uses TRBV28 and TRBJ2-2; TRBD2 matches 9 bases. Germline V gives CDR1 MDHEN, CDR2 SYDVKM. Trimming at V came to 6 bases and at J to 6 bases, leaving 8 bases not matched to a gene. The CDR3 is 15 amino acids. This chain's CDR3 is CASSFSGRGAGELFF. The CDR3, as DNA: TGTGCCAGCAGCTTTAGCGGGAGAGGGGCCGGGGAGCTGTTTTTT.

The chain links TRBV7-8 to TRBJ2-3, with TRBD2 matching 7 bases. This CDR3 spans 16 amino acids. V shed 1 base and J 1 base; nucleotides not matched to a gene: 5. The germline CDR1 and CDR2 sequences are SGHVS and FQNEAQ. Here the CDR3 DNA reads TGTGCCAGCAGCTTAGACGATACTAGCGGCACAGATACGCAGTATTTT. Protein sequence: CASSLDDTSGTDTQYF.

The V and J genes are TRBV15 and TRBJ2-2; possibly TRBD1 or TRBD2 for D (5 bases each). This CDR3 comprises 16 residues. CDR1 and CDR2 from the germline V gene are LNHNV and YYDKDF (reference sequence). Trimming took off 1 base at V and 2 bases at J, with 11 bases between the two ends. In DNA, the CDR3 is TGTGCCACCAGCAGAGGTCGAGGGGCTAACACCGGGGAGCTGTTTTTT. Its protein is CATSRGRGANTGELFF.

As to this clone: The same CDR3 arises from other DNA sequences in this sample as well. The chain recombines TRBV10-3 with TRBJ2-7, with D perhaps TRBD2 (6 bases). Germline CDR1 ENHRY, CDR2 SYGVKD. V was shortened by 0 bases and J by 3 bases, with 9 bases between the two germline ends. This CDR3 has 14 residues. CDR3 sequence: CAISESSGGYEQYF. CDR3 coding DNA: TGTGCCATCAGTGAGTCTAGCGGCGGCTACGAGCAGTACTTC.

Many counts were recorded for this clone. The chain employs TRBV10-3 and TRBJ2-1, with 8 positions matching TRBD2. The CDR3 covers 14 residues. J lost 0 bases, V lost 10 bases, and 5 bases had no gene match. In germline, CDR1 is ENHRY, CDR2 SYGVKD. The chain's CDR3 is CATTSGSSYNEQFF. For the CDR3, the DNA is TGTGCCACGACCAGCGGGAGCTCCTACAATGAGCAGTTCTTC.

This clone showed up just a few times. The V gene is TRBV21-1, the J gene TRBJ2-7; the DNA was not used to check the table's D call, TRBD1. TRBV21-1 is designated a pseudogene. The CDR3 extends over 18 amino acids. The CDR3 reads CASSIRRDREEMYYEQYF. The CDR3 DNA reads TGTGCCAGCAGCATAAGACGGGACAGGGAAGAAATGTACTACGAGCAGTACTTC.

This clone was seen only a few times. The chain uses TRBV4-1 and TRBJ2-1; the match to TRBD2 covers 7 bases. Germline assignment: CDR1 MGHRA and CDR2 YSYEKL. CDR3 length: 16 residues. V shed 0 bases, J shed 4 bases, and the junction held 6 bases outside the gene matches. CDR3 protein: CASSQDSTGGYNEQFF. CDR3 nucleotides: TGCGCCAGCAGCCAAGATAGTACGGGGGGTTACAATGAGCAGTTCTTC.

V is TRBV20-1 and J is TRBJ2-3; a possible D gene is TRBD2 (6 bases). The CDR3 length is 11 residues. V lost 8 bases and J 7 bases, leaving 13 bases between the germline ends. Per the germline V gene, CDR1 is DFQATT and CDR2 is SNEGSKA (reference sequence). The CDR3, as DNA: TGCAGTCCTAAGGAGGGGTATACGCAGTATTTT. This codes for CSPKEGYTQYF.

The V gene is TRBV9, the J gene TRBJ2-5, with D maybe TRBD1 (5 bases). Per the germline V gene, CDR1 is SGDLS and CDR2 is YYNGEE. V was cut by 4 bases and J by 1 base, with 11 bases left in between. The CDR3 sequence is 14 residues long. This CDR3 is CASSPQGLQETQYF. As DNA, the CDR3 is TGTGCCAGCAGCCCGCAGGGCCTCCAAGAGACCCAGTACTTC.